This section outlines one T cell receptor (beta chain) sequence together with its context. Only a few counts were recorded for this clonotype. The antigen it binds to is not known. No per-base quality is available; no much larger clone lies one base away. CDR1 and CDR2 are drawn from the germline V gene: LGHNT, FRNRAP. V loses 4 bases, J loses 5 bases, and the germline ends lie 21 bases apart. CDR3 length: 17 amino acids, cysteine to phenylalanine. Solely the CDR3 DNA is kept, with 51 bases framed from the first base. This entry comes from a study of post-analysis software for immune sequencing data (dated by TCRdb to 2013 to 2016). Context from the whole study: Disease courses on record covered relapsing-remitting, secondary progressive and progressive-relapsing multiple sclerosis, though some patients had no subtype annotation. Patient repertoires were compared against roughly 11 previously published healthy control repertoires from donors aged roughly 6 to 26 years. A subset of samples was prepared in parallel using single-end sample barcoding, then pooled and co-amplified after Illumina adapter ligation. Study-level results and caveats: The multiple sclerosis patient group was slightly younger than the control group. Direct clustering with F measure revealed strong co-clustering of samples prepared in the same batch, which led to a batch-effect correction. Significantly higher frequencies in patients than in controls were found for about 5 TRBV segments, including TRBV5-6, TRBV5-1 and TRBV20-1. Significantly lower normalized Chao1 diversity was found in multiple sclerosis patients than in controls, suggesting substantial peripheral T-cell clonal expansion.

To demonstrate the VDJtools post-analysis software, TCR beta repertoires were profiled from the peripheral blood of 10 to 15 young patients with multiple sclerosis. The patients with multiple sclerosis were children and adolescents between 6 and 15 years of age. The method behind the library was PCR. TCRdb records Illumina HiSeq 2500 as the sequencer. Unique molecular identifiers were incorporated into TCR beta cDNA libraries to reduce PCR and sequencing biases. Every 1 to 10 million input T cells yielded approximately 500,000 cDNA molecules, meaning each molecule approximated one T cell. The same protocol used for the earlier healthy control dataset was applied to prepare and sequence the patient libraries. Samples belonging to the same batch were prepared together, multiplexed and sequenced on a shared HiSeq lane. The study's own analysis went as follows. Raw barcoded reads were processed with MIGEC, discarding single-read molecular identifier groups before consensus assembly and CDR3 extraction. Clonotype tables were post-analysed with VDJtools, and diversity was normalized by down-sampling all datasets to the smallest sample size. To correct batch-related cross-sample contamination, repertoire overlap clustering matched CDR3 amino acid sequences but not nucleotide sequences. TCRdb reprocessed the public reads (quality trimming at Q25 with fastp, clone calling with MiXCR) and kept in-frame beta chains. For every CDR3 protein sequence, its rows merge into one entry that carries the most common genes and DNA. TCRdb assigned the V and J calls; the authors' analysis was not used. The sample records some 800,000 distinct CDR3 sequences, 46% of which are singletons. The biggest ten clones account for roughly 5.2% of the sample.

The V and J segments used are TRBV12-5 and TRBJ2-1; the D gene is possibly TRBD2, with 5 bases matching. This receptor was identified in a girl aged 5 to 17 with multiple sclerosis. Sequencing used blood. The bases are TGTGCTAGTGGTTGGGCCTCCGGGATTTCCGTGGACAATGAGCAGTTCTTC. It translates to CASGWASGISVDNEQFF.